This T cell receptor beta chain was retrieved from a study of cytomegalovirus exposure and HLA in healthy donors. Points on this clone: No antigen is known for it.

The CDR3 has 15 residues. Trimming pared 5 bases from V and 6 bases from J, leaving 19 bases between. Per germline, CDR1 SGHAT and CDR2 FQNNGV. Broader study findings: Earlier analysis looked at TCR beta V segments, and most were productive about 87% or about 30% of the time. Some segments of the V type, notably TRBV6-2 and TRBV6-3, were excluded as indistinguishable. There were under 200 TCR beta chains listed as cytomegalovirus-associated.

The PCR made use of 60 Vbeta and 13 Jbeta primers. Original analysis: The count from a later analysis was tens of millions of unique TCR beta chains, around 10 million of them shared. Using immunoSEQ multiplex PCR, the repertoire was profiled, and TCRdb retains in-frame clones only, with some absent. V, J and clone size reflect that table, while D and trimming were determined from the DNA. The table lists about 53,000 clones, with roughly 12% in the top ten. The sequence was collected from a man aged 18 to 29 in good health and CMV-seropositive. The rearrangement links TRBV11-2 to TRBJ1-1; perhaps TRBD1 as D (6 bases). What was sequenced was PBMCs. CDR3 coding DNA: TGTGCCAGCAGCGATGGGGGAGGGGGTTTGTCTGAAGCTTTCTTT. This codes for CASSDGGGGLSEAFF.